Presented here are 5 T cell receptor beta chains from one specimen sequenced in a study of blood T cell repertoires in COVID-19. Sequencing was performed with immunoSEQ multiplex PCR; in TCRdb, only in-frame clones are kept and a portion is missing. The sample carries around 170,000 clones, about four fifths recorded once. Specimen: peripheral blood. Every receptor here comes from a man aged 18 to 30 with active or convalescent COVID-19.

The chain uses TRBV21-1 and TRBJ2-7; TRBD1, the table's D call, was not compared with the DNA. TRBV21-1 counts as a pseudogene. The CDR3 is 15 residues long. CDR3 protein: CASSKVPGQGYEQYF. The CDR3 DNA sequence: TGTGCCAGCAGCAAAGTCCCGGGACAGGGATACGAGCAGTACTTC.

The sample holds a few counts of this clone. The V and J genes are TRBV24-1 and TRBJ2-6; a possible D gene is TRBD2 (5 bases). Trimming pared 0 bases from V and 3 bases from J, leaving 17 bases between. The CDR3 has 19 amino acids. CDR1 is KGHDR, CDR2 SFDVKD, per germline. CDR3 region: CATSDLPLGAKGGANVLTF. CDR3 DNA sequence: TGTGCCACCAGTGATTTGCCTTTGGGAGCGAAGGGTGGGGCCAACGTCCTGACTTTC.

The chain is built from TRBV6-1 and TRBJ1-2; 7 nucleotides align to TRBD1. Trimming removed 1 base from V and 8 bases from J; junction bases left unmatched: 10. Germline V gene data show CDR1 as MNHNS and CDR2 as SASEGT. The CDR3 contains 15 residues. CDR3 sequence: CASSEGDSPSLGYTF. The CDR3 DNA follows: TGTGCCAGCAGTGAAGGGGACAGCCCATCCCTGGGCTACACCTTC.

The CDR3 coding sequence is TGTGCCACCAGCAGACTAGGGACTAGCGGGGGGTACGAGCAGTACTTC. Protein: CATSRLGTSGGYEQYF. This chain connects TRBV15 to TRBJ2-7, with 15 nucleotides matching TRBD2. The CDR3 sequence is 16 residues long. Losses at the gene ends were 2 bases for V and 4 bases for J; bases not matched to a gene: 3. Looked up from germline, CDR1 is LNHNV and CDR2 is YYDKDF (reference sequence).

The chain has TRBV4-2 and TRBJ2-7; 8 bases line up with TRBD1. V gave up 2 bases and J gave up 2 bases; unmatched junction bases: 8. Germline values: CDR1 LGHNA, CDR2 YNFKEQ. CDR3 length equals 16 residues. The CDR3 DNA sequence: TGTGCCAGCAGCCAACCAGGACAGGGTTCGGCCTACGAGCAGTACTTC. This translates into CASSQPGQGSAYEQYF.